This TCR beta chain derives from a study of radiation and T cells in renal cell carcinoma. Findings and limits, study-wide: Pretreatment tumor biopsies were lacking, so baseline clonotypes are unknown. From baseline, blood top tumor clonotypes peaked at 2 weeks post-radiation.

This clone was seen just once. Its antigen remains unknown. Time point denoted: blood 2 weeks post-SBRT. This sample's treatment: 15 Gy SBRT to primary tumor, nephrectomy 4 weeks later. After SBRT, blood was collected at 2 and 4 weeks, plus baseline. This renal cell carcinoma was of the clear cell type. This CDR3 contains 15 residues. V was clipped by 5 bases and J by 8 bases, with 22 bases between them. In germline, CDR1 is MNHEY, CDR2 SVGAGI. Clones were sequenced by immunoSEQ multiplex PCR, and TCRdb holds only the in-frame ones, with some missing. Seen here are 100,000 to 150,000 clones, more than 75% observed once, and the top ten hold 4.5% to 7.5%.

The chain has TRBV6-5 and TRBJ2-7; D ambiguous. The specimen comprised blood, sampled from a patient whose treatment included radiotherapy and nephrectomy. The clonotype was recovered from a woman aged 70-85 years with renal cell carcinoma. CDR3 in DNA: TGTGCCAGCAGTCTCCAGGAATCCGGAGTGCGCCAGCAGTACTTC. Its protein product is CASSLQESGVRQQYF.